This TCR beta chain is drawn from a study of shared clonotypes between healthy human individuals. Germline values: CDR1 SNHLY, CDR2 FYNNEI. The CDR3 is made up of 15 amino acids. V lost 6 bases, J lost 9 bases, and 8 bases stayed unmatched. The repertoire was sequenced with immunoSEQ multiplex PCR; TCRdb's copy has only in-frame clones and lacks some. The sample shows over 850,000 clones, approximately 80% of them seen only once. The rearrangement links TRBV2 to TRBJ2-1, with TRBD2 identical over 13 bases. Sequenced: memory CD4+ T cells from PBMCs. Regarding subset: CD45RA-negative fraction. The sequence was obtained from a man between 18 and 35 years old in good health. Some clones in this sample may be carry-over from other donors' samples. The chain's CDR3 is CASRKGLAGIGEQFF. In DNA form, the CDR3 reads TGTGCCAGCAGGAAGGGACTAGCGGGAATCGGTGAGCAGTTCTTC.